The subject of this entry is one T cell receptor beta chain. Its antigen is unknown. The assay was immunoSEQ multiplex PCR, and TCRdb's table has in-frame clones only and misses some. The data contain some 110,000 clones, about 89% of them seen just once; the ten biggest clones take up roughly 6.9%. The sample comes from a study of T cell responses to AZD1222 COVID-19 vaccine. Study-wide findings and caveats: AZD1222 recipients seropositive at baseline numbered only six or seven. Within unmutated variant regions lay the reported targets of nearly half of spike-specific TCRs.

The germline gives CDR1 MDHEN, CDR2 SYDVKM. The V and J ends lost 7 bases and 5 bases respectively, with 20 bases between them. This CDR3 region has 15 residues. The TCR comes from an adult who received the AZD1222 COVID-19 vaccine. Sample: peripheral blood, taken 28 days after the second AZD1222 dose. The genes are TRBV28 and TRBJ2-5; weak D call: TRBD1 (6 bases). CDR3 amino acids: CASKWGRNSGETQYF. CDR3 coding DNA: TGTGCCAGCAAGTGGGGGCGCAACTCAGGGGAGACCCAGTACTTC.